Described below is a single T cell receptor (beta chain) sequence and its context. Its antigen target is currently unknown. The record has no base qualities; no much larger clone is one base away. V lost 0 bases and J lost 2 bases; the stretch between them is 14 bases long. From the cysteine through the phenylalanine, the CDR3 covers 16 amino acids. The kept DNA is CDR3 alone, 48 bases in frame from the first base. CDR1 and CDR2 are read off the germline V gene (reference sequence) as SGHNT and YYREEE. Data came from an Illumina MiSeq. TCRdb reprocessing: public reads trimmed at Q25 with fastp, clones called with MiXCR, in-frame beta chains kept. All rows with the same CDR3 protein become a single entry with the most common DNA and genes. Counted in this sample were approximately 25,000 distinct CDR3 sequences; more than 45% of them appeared once. In total, the top ten clones hold around 4.8% of the sample.

These data originate in a study of type 1 regulatory T cells (dated by TCRdb to the early 2020s). Background on the whole study: An in vitro protocol by which a Tr1-enriched, alloantigen-specific CD4 T cell product named T-allo10 was generated was characterized in the study. Patients with hematological malignancies who were receiving allogeneic hematopoietic stem cell transplantation were the group in which T-allo10 was being clinically evaluated.

The specimen sequenced was cultured T cells, either the whole culture or a sorted T cell fraction (not recorded which). Recombination linked TRBV5-4 to TRBJ1-2; no D gene call is confident. The receptor comes from a human donor in good health. The CDR3 has the sequence CASSLAGRPANYGYTF. The DNA sequence reads TGTGCCAGCAGCTTGGCCGGCCGGCCAGCCAACTATGGCTACACCTTC.